Following are 22 T cell receptor beta chains from one sample sequenced in a study of identical twins. One entry per CDR3 protein results from TCRdb running MiXCR on the 5' RACE reads. The sample shows fewer than 550,000 distinct CDR3 sequences, 13% to 15% of them seen only once. The data also belong to a second study, concerning yellow fever vaccine responses in identical twins.

The sequenced sample was CD4+ T cells sorted from blood. These TCRs come from a woman aged 18 to 35 in good health.

The V call is TRBV5-1, the J call TRBJ2-1; D possibly corresponds to TRBD2 (6 bases). Per the germline V gene, CDR1 is SGHRS and CDR2 is YFSETQ. The CDR3 is 15 amino acids. Trimming removed 0 bases at V and 9 bases at J, with 16 bases between. CDR3 sequence reads: CASSLERELLGEQFF. The CDR3 bases are TGCGCCAGCAGCTTGGAACGGGAGCTCTTAGGTGAGCAGTTCTTC.

This clonotype was picked up a small number of times. The gene calls are TRBV5-1 and TRBJ2-5; perhaps TRBD2 as D (6 bases). Trimming took off 2 bases at V and 7 bases at J, with 15 bases between the two ends. Germline CDR1 SGHRS, CDR2 YFSETQ. The CDR3 totals 14 residues. The CDR3 DNA reads as TGCGCCAGCAGCTTCGAAGAGGGACTGGGGACCCAGTACTTC. Its translation: CASSFEEGLGTQYF.

This clonotype turned up a few times. The rearrangement joins TRBV9 to TRBJ1-2, with D perhaps matching TRBD1 (5 bases). In germline, CDR1 is SGDLS, CDR2 YYNGEE. CDR3 length: 14 residues. V lost 3 bases and J lost 7, with 16 bases in between. CDR3 DNA: TGTGCCAGCAGCGAGGGCCCCGTCGGGGGTGGCTACACCTTC. Protein: CASSEGPVGGGYTF.

This rearrangement joins TRBV2 to TRBJ2-5, with 8 bases aligning to TRBD2. CDR1 is SNHLY and CDR2 is FYNNEI in the germline V gene. The junction had 3 bases not matched to a gene; V was cut back by 4 bases and J by 2 bases. This CDR3 comprises 14 residues. The CDR3 loop is CASSGLANQETQYF. The CDR3 bases are TGTGCCAGCAGTGGACTAGCGAATCAAGAGACCCAGTACTTC.

In its sample, this clonotype was seen a few times. The chain links TRBV12-3 or TRBV12-4 to TRBJ2-5, with 9 bases that match TRBD2. V lost 5 bases, J lost 5 bases, and 6 bases stayed unmatched. The CDR3 has 14 residues. The CDR3: CASSTRGGLETQYF. The CDR3 nucleotides are TGTGCCAGCAGTACGCGGGGGGGCCTGGAGACCCAGTACTTC.

The chain couples TRBV15 to TRBJ2-3; tentatively, D is TRBD2 (6 bases). Germline CDR1 and CDR2: LNHNV and YYDKDF (reference sequence). The CDR3 is 16 amino acids. Trimming removed 5 bases from V and 2 bases from J, with 17 bases in between. The CDR3, as DNA: TGTGCCACCAGCCCGCAACCGGGACTTCACACAGATACGCAGTATTTT. The encoded protein is CATSPQPGLHTDTQYF.

V gene TRBV28 combines with J gene TRBJ2-7; D unclear. V dropped 2 bases and J dropped 3 bases, with 17 bases sitting between them. Germline V gives CDR1 MDHEN, CDR2 SYDVKM. The CDR3 loop spans 16 amino acids. The CDR3 protein is CASSLPVRRADYEQYF. The CDR3 bases are TGTGCCAGCAGTTTACCCGTCCGGCGAGCCGACTACGAGCAGTACTTC.

This clonotype showed up just a few times. V and J are TRBV3-1 and TRBJ2-2; TRBD1 agrees at 7 bases. Germline CDR1 is LGHDT and CDR2 is YNNKEL (reference sequence). Trimming at V came to 7 bases and at J to 4 bases, leaving 9 bases not matched to a gene. The CDR3 totals 15 residues. Here the CDR3 DNA reads TGTGCCAGCACCCGTAACAGGGGCGGCACCGGGGAGCTGTTTTTT. Translating it yields CASTRNRGGTGELFF.

CDR3: CSAQDGVAPYNEQFF. The CDR3 region has the DNA TGCAGTGCCCAAGACGGGGTGGCGCCCTACAATGAGCAGTTCTTC. This chain uses TRBV20-1 with TRBJ2-1; D is perhaps TRBD2 (5 bases). This CDR3 comprises 15 residues. V lost 6 bases to trimming and J lost 2 bases, with 17 bases between them. CDR1 DFQATT and CDR2 SNEGSKA come from the germline V gene (reference sequence).

This clonotype has a count of ten or more. CDR3 sequence: CASSLQGDTEAFF. The CDR3 bases are TGCGCCAGCAGCTTACAGGGGGACACTGAAGCTTTCTTT. The genes are TRBV5-1 and TRBJ1-1; TRBD1 agrees at 8 bases. With V trimmed by 2 bases and J by 3 bases, 0 bases remained unmatched. The CDR3 runs 13 residues. Germline assignment: CDR1 SGHRS and CDR2 YFSETQ.

The chain carries TRBV10-3 and TRBJ2-7, with D possibly TRBD1 on 6 matching bases. V lost 10 bases and J 4 bases, leaving 14 bases between the germline ends. There are 12 residues in the CDR3. Germline CDR1 and CDR2: ENHRY and SYGVKD. The CDR3 DNA sequence: TGTGCCACCAGCCGGACAGAGTACGAGCAGTACGTC. Translation: CATSRTEYEQYV.

The chain uses TRBV20-1 and TRBJ1-1, with a possible D match to TRBD1 (6 bases). Germline V gene data show CDR1 as DFQATT and CDR2 as SNEGSKA (reference sequence). The CDR3 consists of 14 residues. V was trimmed by 1 base and J by 9 bases, leaving 18 bases between them. Written as DNA, the CDR3 is TGCAGTGCTAGAGTCCAGGGGTCTAACGGAAAAGCTTTCTTT. This translates into CSARVQGSNGKAFF.

Many counts were recorded for this clonotype. The chain recombines TRBV7-9 with TRBJ2-3; 11 bases are a match to TRBD1. The trim removed 3 bases at V and 4 bases at J, leaving 9 bases unmatched. This CDR3 contains 17 residues. CDR1 SEHNR and CDR2 FQNEAQ come from the germline V gene (reference sequence). CDR3 bases: TGTGCCAGCAGCTTTATTGTAGGACAGGGGGCGTCAGATACGCAGTATTTT. Amino acid sequence: CASSFIVGQGASDTQYF.

The J gene is TRBJ1-1, the V gene TRBV7-8, with D maybe TRBD1 (6 bases). CDR1 is SGHVS, CDR2 FQNEAQ, per germline. The CDR3 loop spans 14 amino acids. Trimming pared 4 bases from V and 2 bases from J, leaving 11 bases between. The CDR3 DNA reads TGTGCCAGCAGCTCCCAACAGGGCAACACTGAAGCTTTCTTT. Translating it yields CASSSQQGNTEAFF.

V gene TRBV5-1 combines with J gene TRBJ2-3, with D tentatively TRBD1 (5 bases). This CDR3 is built from 13 residues. V was pared by 0 bases and J by 6 bases, with 8 bases between. Germline values: CDR1 SGHRS, CDR2 YFSETQ. The CDR3 coding sequence is TGCGCCAGCAGCTTGGCCAAGGGGGATACGCAGTATTTT. This sequence encodes CASSLAKGDTQYF.

The chain joins TRBV7-6 to TRBJ2-1, with D perhaps TRBD1 (6 bases). Looked up from germline, CDR1 is SGHVS and CDR2 is FNYEAQ. The ends were cut back, 4 bases at V and 8 bases at J, with 9 bases in the middle. The CDR3 length is 12 residues. CDR3 sequence (DNA): TGTGCCAGCAGCTACAGGGTTGATGAGCAGTTCTTC. Its translation is CASSYRVDEQFF. The variable domain in full, completed from reference TRBV7-6 and TRBJ2-1, reads GAGVSQSPRYKVTKRGQDVALRCDPISGHVSLYWYRQALGQGPEFLTYFNYEAQQDKSGLPNDRFSAERPEGSISTLTIQRTEQRDSAMYRCASSYRVDEQFFGPGTRLTVL.

This chain uses TRBV20-1 with TRBJ2-7; a possible D gene is TRBD1 (5 bases). The length of the CDR3 is 13 residues. Trimming stripped 1 base from V and 3 bases from J, with 10 bases between. Per germline, CDR1 DFQATT and CDR2 SNEGSKA (reference sequence). In DNA form, the CDR3 reads TGCAGTGCTAGAGGTCCAGGGATCTACGAGCAGTACGTC. This encodes CSARGPGIYEQYV.

This clonotype appeared a few times. This chain links TRBV7-9 with TRBJ1-1; D not certain. V was trimmed by 3 bases and J by 5 bases, leaving 10 bases between them. The CDR3 contains 13 residues. Germline CDR1 SEHNR, CDR2 FQNEAQ (reference sequence). DNA of the CDR3: TGTGCCAGCAGCTTCGTGAGGTTGACTGAAGCTTTCTTT. Translation gives CASSFVRLTEAFF.

This clonotype occurred a few times. This chain uses TRBV5-5 with TRBJ1-1, with D perhaps TRBD1 (6 bases). Germline V CDR1 and CDR2: SGHKS, YYEKEE (reference sequence). CDR3 length: 13 residues. V was cut by 1 base and J by 5 bases, with 9 bases left in between. This CDR3 reads CASSLTGKTEAFF. The DNA for the CDR3 is TGTGCCAGCAGCTTGACAGGGAAAACTGAAGCTTTCTTT.

This clonotype was observed a handful of times. The rearrangement uses TRBV2 and TRBJ2-7; D is undetermined. Germline assignment: CDR1 SNHLY and CDR2 FYNNEI. CDR3 length equals 15 residues. The ends were cut back, 5 bases at V and 0 bases at J, with 14 bases in the middle. In DNA, the CDR3 is TGTGCCAGCAGTAAAGTGGCGCGAAGCTCCTACGAGCAGTACGTC. Translation gives CASSKVARSSYEQYV.

This clonotype was found once. The V call is TRBV28, the J call TRBJ2-7; possibly TRBD2 for D (6 bases). From germline, CDR1 is MDHEN and CDR2 SYDVKM. This CDR3 spans 11 amino acids. Trimming removed 8 bases at V and 12 bases at J, with 17 bases between. The CDR3 DNA reads as TGTGCCAGCCGGTTAGGCGGGAAGTTGTACTTC. Amino acids: CASRLGGKLYF.

There are many counts of this clonotype. J is TRBJ1-4 and V is TRBV12-3 or TRBV12-4; D gene uncertain. This CDR3 is 13 amino acids long. The V end was cut by 3 bases, the J end by 7 bases, with 9 bases between. The CDR3 coding sequence is TGTGCCAGCAGTTTGCTTGTCGGTGAAAAACTGTTTTTT. Protein product: CASSLLVGEKLFF.